This T cell receptor beta chain was profiled in a study of blood T cell repertoires in COVID-19. Whole-study context: Italy, Spain and the United States were the sources of the convalescent and acute COVID-19 samples. T cells, B-cell-depleted T cells, or PBMCs supplied cDNA or gDNA.

The CDR3 covers 17 residues. Trimming took 3 bases from V and 3 from J; bases not matched to a gene: 10. Germline values: CDR1 SGDLS, CDR2 YYNGEE. In the authors' workflow: Amplification of reference gene primers provided the estimated nucleated cell counts. Only in-frame clones appear in the TCRdb table, and some are missing; sequencing was by immunoSEQ multiplex PCR. The DNA was the basis for D and trimming; V, J and clone size are from that table. This table holds 250,000 or so clones, roughly nine tenths found once. This receptor was identified in a woman in her thirties or forties who had recovered from COVID-19. This chain uses TRBV9 with TRBJ1-2; 11 nucleotides agree with TRBD1. The sample was peripheral blood. CDR3 in amino acids: CASSATAGQGADYGYTF. CDR3 in DNA: TGTGCCAGCAGCGCAACTGCCGGACAGGGGGCGGACTATGGCTACACCTTC.